The rows below give T cell receptor beta chains drawn from one sample of a study of cytomegalovirus exposure and HLA in healthy donors. Sequencing was performed with immunoSEQ multiplex PCR; in TCRdb, only in-frame clones are kept and a portion is missing. Of about 140,000 clones listed, approximately 83% were seen once; the top ten hold over 2.5%. Material for sequencing was PBMCs. These receptors were collected from a man between 40 and 49 years old in good health and CMV-seronegative. Each CDR3 is given with its conserved first and last residue. The order of the fields is clone size, CDR3 length, J gene, V gene, D gene, CDR3 DNA, CDR3 protein. D genes are given only for firm matches. The listing skips clone size in some rows; elsewhere it reads once, few, many or a size class.

>.|15|TRBJ2-5|TRBV7-2|TRBD2
TGTGCCAGCAGCTTAGGGACTAGCGGTCAAGAGACCCAGTACTTC
CASSLGTSGQETQYF
>.|15|TRBJ2-5|TRBV4-1|TRBD2
TGCGCCAGCAGCCAGACTAGCGGGAGGGGAGAGACCCAGTACTTC
CASSQTSGRGETQYF
>few|14|TRBJ2-7|TRBV27|TRBD1
TGTGCCAGCAGTGGGGACAGGGGGCACTACGAGCAGTACTTC
CASSGDRGHYEQYF
>few|15|TRBJ1-5|TRBV7-9|TRBD1
TGTGCCAGCAGTTTCTCGGGACAGGGGATTCAGCCCCAGCATTTT
CASSFSGQGIQPQHF
>.|15|TRBJ1-4|TRBV15|TRBD1
TGTGCCACCAGCAGTTCGAGACAGGGGGGCGAAAAACTGTTTTTT
CATSSSRQGGEKLFF
>.|16|TRBJ2-1|TRBV9|.
TGTGCCAGCAGCGTAGCTCTCGGGAGCTCCTACAATGAGCAGTTCTTC
CASSVALGSSYNEQFF
>few|16|TRBJ2-7|TRBV7-6|TRBD1
TGTGCCAGCAGCTTAACCCCGGGACAGGGTTCCCACGAGCAGTACTTC
CASSLTPGQGSHEQYF
>.|15|TRBJ2-1|TRBV5-1|TRBD2
TGCGCCAGCAGCTTAATAGCGGGAGGGCCTAATGAGCAGTTCTTC
CASSLIAGGPNEQFF
>.|12|TRBJ2-3|TRBV7-8|.
TGTGCCAGCAGCTCCTCAGGGAATACGCAGTATTTT
CASSSSGNTQYF
>.|14|TRBJ2-7|TRBV2|TRBD1
TGTGCCAGCAGACCGGACAGGGAGGTATACGAGCAGTACTTC
CASRPDREVYEQYF
>few|17|TRBJ2-7|TRBV28|.
TGTGCCAGCAAAGGGGGGGGGACCGGTAGGGGCACCAACGAGCAGTACTTC
CASKGGGTGRGTNEQYF
>few|14|TRBJ2-7|TRBV6-5|.
TGTGCCAGCAGCCGAGGGGGATCCTCCTACGAGCAGTACTTC
CASSRGGSSYEQYF
>.|12|TRBJ2-3|TRBV19|.
TGTGCCAGTAGTTCCGGGACAGATACGCAGTATTTT
CASSSGTDTQYF
>many|18|TRBJ2-6|TRBV11-3|TRBD1
TGTGCCAGCAGCTTCAGGACAGGGGGTATCTCTGGGGCCAACGTCCTGACTTTC
CASSFRTGGISGANVLTF
>.|14|TRBJ2-5|TRBV10-3|.
TGTGCCATCAGGGGCGGGAATGTACAAGAGACCCAGTACTTC
CAIRGGNVQETQYF
>.|15|TRBJ1-2|TRBV4-3|.
TGCGCCAGCAGCCAAGATTGGACAGCAGACTATGGCTACACCTTC
CASSQDWTADYGYTF
>.|16|TRBJ2-1|TRBV6-6|TRBD2
TGTGCCAGCAGTTACTCTCCGGGACTAGGTATCGATGAGCAGTTCTTC
CASSYSPGLGIDEQFF
>.|14|TRBJ1-1|TRBV7-2|.
TGTGCCAGCAGCTCGACTCTAGGGAACACTGAAGCTTTCTTT
CASSSTLGNTEAFF
>.|15|TRBJ2-2|TRBV5-4|TRBD2
TGTGCCAGCAGGTCACTAGCGGGAGGGCCGGGGGAGCTGTTTTTT
CASRSLAGGPGELFF
>.|14|TRBJ2-7|TRBV30|TRBD1
TGTGCCTGCGAGGAGACAGGGTTATCCTACGAGCAGTACTTC
CACEETGLSYEQYF
>.|16|TRBJ2-5|TRBV6-4|TRBD2
TGTGCCAGCAGTGACTCCGGGGGGCTAGCGGGAACGGCCCAGTACTTC
CASSDSGGLAGTAQYF
>.|14|TRBJ1-2|TRBV30|.
TGTGCCTGGAGTTCCGCGGGACTGAACTATGGCTACACCTTC
CAWSSAGLNYGYTF
>.|14|TRBJ1-1|TRBV7-2|TRBD1
TGTGCCAGCAGCGGGCCGACAGGGTGGTCTGAAGCTTTCTTT
CASSGPTGWSEAFF
>.|17|TRBJ1-2|TRBV5-4|TRBD1
TGTGCCAGCAGCTGGGCTGACAGGGCGGGGACTAGGGATGGCTACACCTTC
CASSWADRAGTRDGYTF
>few|15|TRBJ2-5|TRBV11-2|TRBD2
TGTGCCAGCAGCTTTACTAGCGGGGGGCAAGAGACCCAGTACTTC
CASSFTSGGQETQYF
>.|19|TRBJ2-7|TRBV7-2|TRBD2
TGTGCCAGCAGCTTAGTTGGGGTGACTAGCGGCCCCTGGCGGCTCGAGCAGTACTTC
CASSLVGVTSGPWRLEQYF
>.|13|TRBJ1-1|TRBV5-1|.
TGCGCCAGTTCGATAGGGGAGGACACTGAAGCTTTCTTT
CASSIGEDTEAFF
>.|16|TRBJ2-7|TRBV6-5|TRBD1
TGTGCCAGCAGTTATCAAGGGGACAGGGTCGGCTACGAGCAGTACTTC
CASSYQGDRVGYEQYF
>many|16|TRBJ2-3|TRBV19|TRBD2
TGTGCCAGTAGTCTTAGCGGGAGGGTGTCGACAGATACGCAGTATTTT
CASSLSGRVSTDTQYF
>.|14|TRBJ1-2|TRBV30|.
TGTGCCTGGAGTGTACTGCCAGGGAGGTCTGGCTACACCTTC
CAWSVLPGRSGYTF
>.|15|TRBJ2-2|TRBV5-1|.
TGCGCCAGCAGCACACTCAACAGGGACACCGGGGAGCTGTTTTTT
CASSTLNRDTGELFF
>once|12|TRBJ2-3|TRBV6-5|.
TGTGCCAGCAGTTATAACGGAGATACGCAGTATTTT
CASSYNGDTQYF
>.|16|TRBJ1-4|TRBV27|.
TGTGCCAGCAGTTTATCACCGGGGGGGCTGGGTGAAAAACTGTTTTTT
CASSLSPGGLGEKLFF
>.|12|TRBJ1-5|TRBV6-6|TRBD1
TGTGCCGTCGCAGGGGGATCTCAGCCCCAGCATTTT
CAVAGGSQPQHF
>few|17|TRBJ2-7|TRBV7-2|TRBD2
TGTGCCAGCACCCTGGGGGTCGCGCGGGAGTTTTCCCACGAGCAGTACTTC
CASTLGVAREFSHEQYF
>.|16|TRBJ1-4|TRBV6-6|.
TGTGCCAGCGGGCCCGCATCGGACAGATCTAATGAAAAACTGTTTTTT
CASGPASDRSNEKLFF
>few|15|TRBJ1-1|TRBV5-1|.
TGCGCCAGCAGCTTGGTAGGGAGCGTGAACACTGAAGCTTTCTTT
CASSLVGSVNTEAFF
>.|13|TRBJ1-1|TRBV7-9|.
TGTGCCAGCAGCTACAGGGTGGGAACTGAAGCTTTCTTT
CASSYRVGTEAFF
>.|13|TRBJ1-1|TRBV30|.
TGTGCCTGGAGACCGCAGGGGAACACTGAAGCTTTCTTT
CAWRPQGNTEAFF
>.|15|TRBJ1-2|TRBV18|.
TGTGCCAGCTCATTTCCCGACAGGCAAGACTATGGCTACACCTTC
CASSFPDRQDYGYTF
>.|14|TRBJ2-3|TRBV29-1|TRBD2
TGCAGCGTTTCACTAGCGTCTAGCACAGATACGCAGTATTTT
CSVSLASSTDTQYF
>.|13|TRBJ2-2|TRBV7-9|TRBD2
TGTGCCAGCAGCTTCGGGACTAGCGGGGAGCTGTTTTTT
CASSFGTSGELFF
>.|18|TRBJ2-3|TRBV5-1|TRBD2
TGCGCCAGCAGCTTGGCTTTGTCGGCGGGGGGCCCGGCAGATACGCAGTATTTT
CASSLALSAGGPADTQYF
>.|14|TRBJ1-2|TRBV5-1|.
TGCGCCAGCAGCTTGTCCGCAGTAAACTATGGCTACACCTTC
CASSLSAVNYGYTF
>.|15|TRBJ1-5|TRBV7-8|.
TGTGCCAGCAGCTTAGTGGCAGGGACAAATCAGCCCCAGCATTTT
CASSLVAGTNQPQHF
>.|15|TRBJ1-1|TRBV11-3|TRBD1
TGTGCCAGCAGCCCAAGGACAGGTGGCATCACTGAAGCTTTCTTT
CASSPRTGGITEAFF
>.|16|TRBJ1-4|TRBV5-4|.
TGTGCCAGCAGCTTGGGGGGGCGACAGGTCGGCGAAAAACTGTTTTTT
CASSLGGRQVGEKLFF
>.|16|TRBJ2-2|TRBV30|.
TGTGCCTGGATGAGCTGGCGGACTAAGAACACCGGGGAGCTGTTTTTT
CAWMSWRTKNTGELFF
>.|12|TRBJ2-7|TRBV23-1|.
TGCGCCAGCAGTCAATCTTTCTGCGAGCAGTACTTC
CASSQSFCEQYF
>.|17|TRBJ2-7|TRBV23-1|.
TGCGCCAGCAGTCAATCCCCGACAGGCGGGGGAGCTTACGAGCAGTACTTC
CASSQSPTGGGAYEQYF
>.|16|TRBJ2-7|TRBV5-1|TRBD1
TGCGCCAGCAGCTTGGCCCTCGGGACAGGGAGCTACGAGCAGTACTTC
CASSLALGTGSYEQYF
>.|17|TRBJ2-2|TRBV4-1|TRBD2
TGCGCCAGCAGCCGAACTACTAGCGGGAGAAATACCGGGGAGCTGTTTTTT
CASSRTTSGRNTGELFF
>.|16|TRBJ2-7|TRBV4-1|TRBD2
TGCGCCAGCAGCCAAGGAACGTGGGTAGCGGGGGGTGAGCAGTACTTC
CASSQGTWVAGGEQYF
>.|15|TRBJ2-7|TRBV4-1|TRBD2
TGCGCCAGCAGCCTCCAACTAGCGGGGGGGCTCGAGCAGTACTTC
CASSLQLAGGLEQYF
>.|11|TRBJ1-1|TRBV30|.
TGTGCCCGCGCGGGGGACACTGAAGCTTTCTTT
CARAGDTEAFF
>.|15|TRBJ2-2|TRBV6-1|.
TGTGCCATCAACCCAGGGGGCGGGGGTACCGGGGAGCTGTTTTTT
CAINPGGGGTGELFF
>.|14|TRBJ2-1|TRBV30|.
TGTGCCTGGAGAGGCCCAAGTCGAGGGTGGTCGCGGTTCTTC
CAWRGPSRGWSRFF
>.|19|TRBJ2-3|TRBV5-6|TRBD2
TGTGCCAGCAGCTTGATCCAGGGGAATAGCGGGGGCTCCGGGAATACGCAGTATTTT
CASSLIQGNSGGSGNTQYF